The 25 T cell receptor beta chains below come from one sample, sequenced in a study of cytomegalovirus exposure and HLA in healthy donors (TCRdb year 2017). The receptor library was made with the immunoSEQ multiplex PCR assay. The multiplex PCR relied on a mix of 60 forward primers for TCR Vbeta segments and 13 reverse primers for TCR Jbeta segments. Drawn from immuneACCESS, this table holds only the in-frame rearrangements with V and J called that TCRdb kept. Clones are partly lost; checked studies trace under half to an unresolved V gene and leave the rest unexplained. Counted in this sample were roughly 97,000 clones; roughly 85% of them appeared once. 5.8% of the sample rests with the top ten. The sequencing input was PBMCs. The origin of the receptors is a man aged 55-75 years in good health and CMV-seropositive.

This chain uses TRBV7-2 with TRBJ2-7; the match to TRBD1 covers 11 bases. Losses at the gene ends were 7 bases for V and 5 bases for J; bases not matched to a gene: 7. The CDR3 has 14 amino acids. The germline CDR1 and CDR2 sequences are SGHTA and FQGNSA. The chain's CDR3 is CASIRDRGANEQYF. The CDR3 nucleotides are TGTGCCAGCATCCGGGACAGGGGGGCAAACGAGCAGTACTTC.

The chain carries TRBV19 and TRBJ2-7; 9 bases line up with TRBD1. Looked up from germline, CDR1 is LNHDA and CDR2 is SQIVND (reference sequence). CDR3 size: 16 residues. V lost 5 bases, J lost 5 bases, and 13 bases stayed unmatched. The CDR3 here is CASSSITGTGSNEQYF. The CDR3 DNA follows: TGTGCCAGTAGTTCCATCACCGGGACAGGGAGTAACGAGCAGTACTTC.

V is TRBV18 and J is TRBJ2-5, with D possibly matching TRBD1 (6 bases). Deletions cut 3 bases from V and 4 bases from J, with 15 bases between. The CDR3 sequence is 15 residues long. Looked up from germline, CDR1 is KGHSH and CDR2 is LQKENI. CDR3: CASSPSQGQRETQYF. The DNA for the CDR3 is TGTGCCAGCTCACCCTCTCAGGGGCAGAGAGAGACCCAGTACTTC.

This clone was counted only a few times. The chain is built from TRBV5-1 and TRBJ2-7, with 7 bases lining up with TRBD1. Germline V gene sequence: CDR1 SGHRS, CDR2 YFSETQ. This CDR3 spans 14 amino acids. Trimming cost V 1 base and J 3 bases; bases outside gene matches: 4. CDR3 in amino acids: CASSLSGGDYEQYF. CDR3 bases: TGCGCCAGCAGCTTGTCAGGGGGTGACTACGAGCAGTACTTC.

The chain joins TRBV9 to TRBJ2-3, with 9 bases that match TRBD2. The CDR3 sequence is 16 residues long. CDR1 SGDLS and CDR2 YYNGEE come from the germline V gene. J was trimmed by 5 bases and V by 1 base; bases with no gene match: 8. CDR3 DNA: TGTGCCAGCAGCGTAATAGCGGGGGCGCCGGAAGATACGCAGTATTTT. This translates into CASSVIAGAPEDTQYF.

The chain combines TRBV25-1 with TRBJ2-7; 7 bases are shared with TRBD1. The CDR3 spans 15 residues. With V trimmed by 2 bases and J by 4 bases, 8 bases remained unmatched. Germline lookup yields CDR1 MGHDK and CDR2 SYGVNS. The CDR3 loop is CASSEAGQGVYEQYF. CDR3 in DNA: TGTGCCAGCAGTGAAGCCGGGCAGGGGGTATACGAGCAGTACTTC.

V and J are TRBV7-8 and TRBJ2-7; TRBD2 matches at 11 bases. CDR3 length: 16 amino acids. Germline CDR1 SGHVS, CDR2 FQNEAQ. Trimming removed 4 bases from V and 4 bases from J; junction bases left unmatched: 9. DNA for the CDR3: TGTGCCAGCAGCTCCCGCCGGCTAGCGGGGGGATACGAGCAGTACTTC. Amino acids: CASSSRRLAGGYEQYF.

The genes are TRBV7-9 and TRBJ2-5; TRBD2 agrees at 10 bases. V gave up 6 bases and J gave up 1 base; unmatched junction bases: 5. Germline V lookup: CDR1 SEHNR, CDR2 FQNEAQ (reference sequence). The CDR3 loop spans 15 amino acids. CDR3 loop: CASSSSGGPQETQYF. The CDR3 coding sequence is TGTGCCAGCAGTTCTAGCGGGGGCCCCCAAGAGACCCAGTACTTC.

This sequence joins TRBV5-5 and TRBJ2-5; 8 bases fit TRBD2. The CDR3 is made up of 14 amino acids. The germline CDR1 and CDR2 sequences are SGHKS and YYEKEE (reference sequence). Unmatched junction bases numbered 6, after V lost 3 bases and J lost 5 bases. CDR3 in amino acids: CASSSQRGLETQYF. In DNA form, the CDR3 reads TGTGCCAGCAGCTCACAGCGGGGGTTGGAGACCCAGTACTTC.

The gene calls are TRBV28 and TRBJ2-5; D is unresolved. Trimming removed 2 bases at V and 5 bases at J, with 12 bases between. This CDR3 comprises 14 residues. Germline lookup yields CDR1 MDHEN and CDR2 SYDVKM. CDR3 residues: CASSLPTGRETQYF. DNA for the CDR3: TGTGCCAGCAGTTTACCGACTGGTAGGGAGACCCAGTACTTC.

This clone was counted a single time. The chain has TRBV25-1 and TRBJ1-1, with TRBD1 matching over 7 bases. Germline V gene data show CDR1 as MGHDK and CDR2 as SYGVNS. The CDR3 sequence is 16 residues long. V dropped 3 bases and J dropped 1; count of bases not matched to a gene: 8. CDR3 coding DNA: TGTGCCAGCAGTGACCGGGACAGCCTTGGGAACACTGAAGCTTTCTTT. This sequence encodes CASSDRDSLGNTEAFF. Variable domain in full (rest from reference TRBV25-1 and TRBJ1-1): EADIYQTPRYLVIGTGKKITLECSQTMGHDKMYWYQQDPGMELHLIHYSYGVNSTEKGDLSSESTVSRIRTEHFPLTLESARPSHTSQYLCASSDRDSLGNTEAFFGQGTRLTVV.

The gene calls are TRBV11-2 and TRBJ2-5; D is perhaps TRBD1 (5 bases). The germline V gene encodes CDR1 SGHAT and CDR2 FQNNGV. Trimming took off 1 base at V and 5 bases at J, with 11 bases between the two ends. This CDR3 region has 14 residues. Here the CDR3 reads CASSLVRQPETQYF. In nucleotides, the CDR3 is TGTGCCAGCAGCTTAGTGCGACAGCCGGAGACCCAGTACTTC.

V usage is TRBV30 and J usage is TRBJ2-7; weak D call: TRBD1 (5 bases). The CDR3 is made up of 11 amino acids. Germline values: CDR1 GTSNPN, CDR2 SVGIG (reference sequence). V was trimmed by 0 bases and J by 12 bases, leaving 12 bases between them. In DNA, the CDR3 is TGTGCCTGGAGTGTAGGGGTAAAGGGGTACTTC. Encoded protein: CAWSVGVKGYF.

This clone has a handful of counts. CDR3 sequence (DNA): TGTGCCACCAGGAATACAGGGACAATGAACTATGGCTACACCTTC. Amino acid sequence: CATRNTGTMNYGYTF. The chain joins TRBV10-3 to TRBJ1-2, with D possibly TRBD1 on 6 matching bases. V was cut by 10 bases and J by 2 bases, with 20 bases left in between. The CDR3 is 15 residues long. Germline V gene sequence: CDR1 ENHRY, CDR2 SYGVKD.

On this clone: Other nucleotide sequences in the sample specify the same CDR3. The chain carries TRBV7-9 and TRBJ1-1; 7 bases line up with TRBD1. Per germline, CDR1 SEHNR and CDR2 FQNEAQ (reference sequence). Trimming removed 4 bases from V and 3 bases from J; junction bases left unmatched: 5. The CDR3 runs to 14 residues. CDR3 bases: TGTGCCAGCAGCTCCCGACAGGGCGACACTGAAGCTTTCTTT. Amino acid sequence: CASSSRQGDTEAFF.

This chain joins TRBV19 and TRBJ1-5; 12 positions match TRBD1. V shed 6 bases and J 4 bases; nucleotides not matched to a gene: 7. CDR1 LNHDA and CDR2 SQIVND come from the germline V gene (reference sequence). The CDR3 loop spans 16 amino acids. The CDR3 loop reads CASSPRGQGANQPQHF. CDR3 nucleotide sequence: TGTGCCAGTAGCCCCCGGGGACAGGGGGCAAATCAGCCCCAGCATTTT.

V gene TRBV19 combines with J gene TRBJ2-1; 10 bases line up with TRBD1. Trimming removed 5 bases from V and 8 bases from J; junction bases left unmatched: 9. Per the germline V gene, CDR1 is LNHDA and CDR2 is SQIVND (reference sequence). The CDR3 sequence is 15 residues long. CDR3 nucleotides: TGTGCCAGTAGTCCGGGACAGGGGTTGTCCGATGAGCAGTTCTTC. Protein sequence: CASSPGQGLSDEQFF.

V gene TRBV2 combines with J gene TRBJ1-1, with D possibly being TRBD1 (6 bases). The CDR3 has 14 residues. The germline CDR1 and CDR2 sequences are SNHLY and FYNNEI. V was cut by 5 bases and J by 0 bases, with 10 bases left in between. CDR3 region: CASSPQGLNTEAFF. The CDR3 DNA reads as TGTGCCAGCAGTCCGCAGGGGCTGAACACTGAAGCTTTCTTT.

This clone was counted a few times. The chain combines TRBV10-3 with TRBJ2-5; 7 bases agree with TRBD1. CDR1 and CDR2 from the germline V gene are ENHRY and SYGVKD. The CDR3 consists of 12 residues. Trimming took 7 bases from V and 5 from J; bases not matched to a gene: 4. CDR3 nucleotides: TGTGCCATCAAGGGGGCCGGGGAGACCCAGTACTTC. It is translated as CAIKGAGETQYF.

This sequence joins TRBV4-2 and TRBJ2-1; 9 nucleotides agree with TRBD2. The CDR3 is made up of 13 amino acids. The V segment lost 3 bases and the J segment 16 bases; nucleotides outside the gene matches: 10. Germline CDR1 reads LGHNA; CDR2 reads YNFKEQ. The CDR3 DNA sequence: TGTGCCAGCAGCCAGACCAGGACTAGCGATCGATTCTTC. This codes for CASSQTRTSDRFF.

Concerning this clone: This CDR3 is also generated by other DNA sequences in the sample. The chain links TRBV6-5 to TRBJ2-7; no definite D call. Germline V lookup: CDR1 MNHEY, CDR2 SVGAGI. This CDR3 comprises 14 residues. Trimming left V 0 bases short and J 0 bases short, with 6 bases between. The CDR3 loop is CASSYSASSYEQYF. CDR3 DNA sequence: TGTGCCAGCAGTTACTCGGCCAGCTCCTACGAGCAGTACTTC.

This clone has a single count. The chain employs TRBV6-5 and TRBJ1-1; 11 bases line up with TRBD1. CDR3 length: 15 amino acids. CDR1 is MNHEY, CDR2 SVGAGI, per germline. V gave up 4 bases and J gave up 4 bases; unmatched junction bases: 5. CDR3 region: CASSSSGTGGTEAFF. The CDR3 coding sequence is TGTGCCAGCAGTTCCTCCGGGACAGGGGGCACTGAAGCTTTCTTT.

This chain joins TRBV4-2 and TRBJ2-3; the D gene is possibly TRBD2 (5 bases). CDR1 and CDR2 from the germline V gene are LGHNA and YNFKEQ. The CDR3 loop spans 17 amino acids. Trimming took 1 base from V and 4 from J, leaving 18 bases between them. The CDR3 loop is CASSQVPTPDGADTQYF. The CDR3 DNA reads TGTGCCAGCAGCCAAGTCCCCACTCCCGACGGGGCAGATACGCAGTATTTT.

The sample holds a few counts of this clone. The chain combines TRBV4-1 with TRBJ2-7; 9 bases are shared with TRBD2. J was trimmed by 4 bases and V by 1 base; bases with no gene match: 14. The CDR3 is made up of 18 amino acids. Per germline, CDR1 MGHRA and CDR2 YSYEKL. The CDR3, as DNA: TGCGCCAGCAGCCAAGCCTACCTCCCAACTAGCGGGTATTACGAGCAGTACTTC. This gives the protein CASSQAYLPTSGYYEQYF.

The chain couples TRBV2 to TRBJ2-5, with a tentative D call TRBD1 (5 bases). The end of the DNA fits TRBJ2-7 better, so the J call may be wrong. The germline V gene encodes CDR1 SNHLY and CDR2 FYNNEI. The CDR3 extends over 13 amino acids. For the CDR3, the DNA is TGTGCCAGCGACAGCCCCGGCTCCTACGAGCAGTACTTC. It translates to CASDSPGSYEQYF.